Reported below is one T cell receptor (beta chain). What this receptor recognizes is not known. Within one base of it there is no much larger clone, and no base qualities were kept. This sample was included in a study of shared clonotypes between healthy human individuals (TCRdb year 2020). Describing the broader study: A few men and a couple of women, aged 18 to 49 years, made up the cohort. Per donor, three plates each were used for CD4 naive and CD4 memory, two for CD8 naive, and one for CD8 memory. Blood TCR repertoires of about 5 healthy adults were deeply sequenced to estimate repertoire size and the extent of clonotype sharing between individuals. Libraries were prepared and TCR repertoires were sequenced by different laboratories using diverse techniques, in order to increase sequencing depth and limit assay-specific biases. Leukapheresis yielded between about 0.9 and 10 billion PBMCs per donor.

Per the germline V gene, SGDLS is the CDR1 and YYNGEE is the CDR2. Germline trimming amounts to 0 bases on V and 5 bases on J, with 7 as the count of junction bases outside the gene matches. The CDR3 runs 15 residues from the cysteine to the phenylalanine. CDR3 DNA is the only sequence kept; it has 45 bases, read in frame from the first base. Healthy HIV-negative adults with no recently reported acute infections or vaccinations were included as donors. Every donor was a Caucasian adult living in Nashville, Tennessee, USA. CD4+ T cells were enriched by magnetic negative selection; naive cells were then positively selected on CD45RA, and the negative fraction formed the memory subset. After blood collection by leukapheresis, PBMCs were isolated using Ficoll-Histopaque density gradient centrifugation and then cryopreserved in the vapor phase of liquid nitrogen. Analytical flow cytometry was used to check the purity and quantity of every magnetically sorted T cell population. Each sorted fraction had its genomic DNA isolated and then quantified by UV absorbance on a Nanodrop 2000c.

Using the deep immunoSEQ assay, multiplex PCR amplified TCR CDR3 regions from genomic DNA. Genomic DNA extracted from each cell subset was distributed evenly over all wells of several immunoSEQ 96-well plates, and each plate served as one replicate. Each replicate PCR for sorted subsets received around 210 ng genomic DNA, equal to 28,000 or so T cell genomes. The purified libraries were quantified using a Qubit 3.0 fluorometer, sized with a Bioanalyzer 2100, and then quantified again using the KAPA Library Quantification kit. Each immunoSEQ 96-well plate was sequenced on its own single-read 150-cycle Illumina NextSeq 550 flow cell. The study's processing was this. Because the immunoSEQ output held only junctional sequences and lacked quality scores, the filtering could not match the filtering applied to full-length reads. Sequences were annotated with PyIR, a Python wrapper for IgBLAST v1.9, and V/J genes and CDR3 were assigned using IMGT germline references. Reads were filtered out if the reads had weak V/J assignments (E-value above 1e-6), no CDR3, stop codons, out-of-frame junctions, or ambiguous translated residues. A V3J clonotype was defined by an identical inferred V gene, J gene, and CDR3 amino acid sequence. To compute the percentage overlap between repertoires, the number of shared unique clonotypes was divided by the size of the smaller repertoire. Repertoire richness was assessed with RTK rarefaction, the Chao1 estimator, and Recon v2.1 estimates of unobserved clonotypes. Generation probabilities for all TCRbeta clonotypes obtained by the gDNA method from a handful of donors were computed using OLGA. TCRdb took this table from immuneACCESS and kept in-frame rearrangements with V and J called. Such tables lack part of the clones; where checked against another copy, unresolved V genes explain under half of the gap, and the rest is unexplained. D and trimming come from the DNA, and the V and J calls and clone size come from that table. For this sample there are a few million clones; roughly 93% appear just once. The ten largest clones add up to 0.39% of the sample.

The paper's findings and limits, for the study overall: Based on pairwise subsampling, the degree of clonotype sharing among donors was expected to be affected by sequencing depth. Higher generation probabilities were observed for clonotypes shared by all four sorted-subset donors than for non-shared clonotypes. Larger estimated clonotype richness was generally found for naive subsets than for memory subsets. About 5% of naive CD4, around 3.5% of naive CD8, 2.3% of memory CD4, and about 0.4% of memory CD8 clonotypes were shared across several donors. The genetic and exposure-history diversity represented was limited by the small number of donors. Sampling was limited to blood, and TCR repertoires in tissue likely differ from TCR repertoires in blood. Rarefaction of sorted-subset datasets indicated incomplete sequencing despite the large sequencing depth.

This TCR was recovered from a man aged 18 to 30 in good health. Some clones in this sample may be carry-over from other donors' samples. Recombination joined TRBV9 with TRBJ2-5, with TRBD2 matching 7 junction bases. The sequenced sample was naive CD4+ T cells from PBMCs. The cell subset or site label, read with the paper, signifies: CD45RA+ positively selected. The CDR3 protein sequence reads: CASSVAGGLLETQYF. The DNA reads as follows: TGTGCCAGCAGCGTAGCGGGAGGTTTGCTTGAGACCCAGTACTTC.